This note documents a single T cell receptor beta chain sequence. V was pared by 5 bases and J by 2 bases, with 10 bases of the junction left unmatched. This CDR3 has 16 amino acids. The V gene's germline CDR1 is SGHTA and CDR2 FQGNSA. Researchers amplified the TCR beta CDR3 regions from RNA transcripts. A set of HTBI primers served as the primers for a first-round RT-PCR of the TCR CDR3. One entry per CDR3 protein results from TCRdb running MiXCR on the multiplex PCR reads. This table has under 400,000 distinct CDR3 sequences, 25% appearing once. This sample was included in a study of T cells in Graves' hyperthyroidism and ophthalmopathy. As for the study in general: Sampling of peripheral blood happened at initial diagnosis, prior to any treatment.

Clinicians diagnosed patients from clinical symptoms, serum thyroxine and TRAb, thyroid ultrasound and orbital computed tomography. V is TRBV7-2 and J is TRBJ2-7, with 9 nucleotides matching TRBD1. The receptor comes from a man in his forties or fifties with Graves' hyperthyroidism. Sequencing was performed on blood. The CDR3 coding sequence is TGTGCCAGCAGCCGGGGAGGGGACAGGGTAACCTACGAGCAGTACTTC. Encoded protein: CASSRGGDRVTYEQYF.